This section outlines one T cell receptor beta chain sequence together with its context. Generated by immunoSEQ multiplex PCR, the TCRdb table keeps only in-frame clones and is missing some. The profile shows around 85,000 clones, around 89% of them singletons. This entry is derived from a study of blood T cell repertoires in COVID-19. This clonotype originated in a woman of 80 years or more with active or convalescent COVID-19. The sample was peripheral blood.

The CDR3 loop reads CASSSGQGVYTEAFF. In DNA form, the CDR3 reads TGTGCCAGCTCATCAGGACAGGGCGTGTACACTGAAGCTTTCTTT. The gene calls are TRBV18 and TRBJ1-1, with 8 bases lining up with TRBD1. Losses at the gene ends were 5 bases for V and 3 bases for J; bases not matched to a gene: 8. CDR3 size: 15 residues. Germline CDR1 and CDR2: KGHSH and LQKENI.